This record concerns one TCR beta chain sequence. As yet, its antigen is unknown. The table came from immunoSEQ multiplex PCR; TCRdb's copy has only in-frame clones and leaves some out. The sample lists just over 20,000 clones; about 69% were seen once. These data come from a study of vaccination effects on CD4 cells after COVID-19. Study overall: All participants had two doses of either the BNT162b2 or mRNA-1273 vaccine.

Trimming took off 3 bases at V and 4 bases at J, with 16 bases between the two ends. Germline CDR1 reads MNHNY; CDR2 reads SVGAGI (reference sequence). There are 15 residues in the CDR3. After expansion with viral peptide pools in the ViraFEST assay, antigen-specific CD4+ T cells were sequenced. Subsequent to a culture period of nine to ten days, CD4+ T cells were isolated. The vaccine recipients had no prior SARS-CoV-2 infection, with negative nucleocapsid antibodies. Cultures used approximately 2 million PBMC per well, about 10 IU/ml IL-2 and around 9.5 ug/ml peptides. A half-volume exchange with IL-2 medium occurred on days 3 and 7.

This chain links TRBV6-6 with TRBJ2-7, with unresolved D. This sequence originates from a human donor who received a COVID-19 vaccine. Sequencing was performed on CD4+ T cells from PBMCs cultured with HCoV-NL63 spike peptides, taken before COVID-19 vaccination. CDR3: CASSYNARGKYEQYF. Here the CDR3 DNA reads TGTGCCAGCAGTTATAACGCACGTGGGAAGTACGAGCAGTACTTC.